A single sample gave rise to the 18 T cell receptor beta chains below, sequenced in a study of T cells after yellow fever vaccination. TCRdb analysed the 5' RACE reads with MiXCR anew, one entry per CDR3 protein. The data show roughly 500,000 distinct CDR3 sequences, with over 15% seen just once and more than 13% held by the top ten. The specimen comprised PBMCs, sampled 15 days after the yellow fever booster vaccination. These receptors all stem from a man younger than 40 who received the YFV17D yellow fever vaccine.

The chain couples TRBV5-1 to TRBJ2-3; D not certain. The CDR3 runs 13 residues. Trimming took off 1 base at V and 4 bases at J, with 7 bases between the two ends. Germline V lookup: CDR1 SGHRS, CDR2 YFSETQ. CDR3 loop: CASSLYVPDTQYF. The CDR3 bases are TGCGCCAGCAGCTTGTATGTCCCAGATACGCAGTATTTT. The variable domain in full, with the rest retrieved from reference TRBV5-1 and TRBJ2-3, is KAGVTQTPRYLIKTRGQQVTLSCSPISGHRSVSWYQQTPGQGLQFLFEYFSETQRNKGNFPGRFSGRQFSNSRSEMNVSTLELGDSALYLCASSLYVPDTQYFGPGTRLTVL.

CDR3 nucleotides: TGTGCCAGCAGCTTAGAGGGGATTACGCAGTATTTT. It translates to CASSLEGITQYF. The chain links TRBV7-9 to TRBJ2-3, with TRBD1 as a possible D gene (5 bases). The ends were cut back, 1 base at V and 8 bases at J, with 7 bases in the middle. The CDR3 sequence is 12 residues long. Germline CDR1 SEHNR, CDR2 FQNEAQ (reference sequence).

The chain uses TRBV6-6 and TRBJ2-1, with no clear D. This CDR3 is 11 amino acids long. Trimming stripped 3 bases from V and 9 bases from J, with 6 bases between. Germline assignment: CDR1 MNHNY and CDR2 SVGAGI (reference sequence). The chain's CDR3 is CASSYVVEQFF. For the CDR3, the DNA is TGTGCCAGCAGTTATGTAGTTGAGCAGTTCTTC.

The chain carries TRBV7-3 and TRBJ2-2, with 11 bases aligning to TRBD2. V was pared by 5 bases and J by 4 bases, with 9 bases of the junction left unmatched. The CDR3 consists of 17 residues. Germline CDR1 reads SGHTA; CDR2 reads FQGTGA. The CDR3 loop reads CASSLQLAGGRTGELFF. CDR3 coding DNA: TGTGCCAGCAGCCTACAATTAGCGGGAGGGCGCACCGGGGAGCTGTTTTTT. The complete variable domain, with remaining parts taken from reference TRBV7-3 and TRBJ2-2, reads GAGVSQTPSNKVTEKGKYVELRCDPISGHTALYWYRQSLGQGPEFLIYFQGTGAADDSGLPNDRFFAVRPEGSVSTLKIQRTERGDSAVYLCASSLQLAGGRTGELFFGEGSRLTVL.

The rearrangement joins TRBV27 to TRBJ1-5; tentative D call: TRBD1 (6 bases). The CDR3 is 13 amino acids. V gave up 6 bases and J gave up 4 bases, with 10 bases separating them. Per the germline V gene, CDR1 is MNHEY and CDR2 is SMNVEV (reference sequence). The CDR3 bases are TGTGCCAGCAGGGCGACAGGTAATCAGCCCCAGCATTTT. The encoded protein is CASRATGNQPQHF.

This clonotype was picked up many times. The gene calls are TRBV20-1 and TRBJ2-5; no clear D gene. CDR1 DFQATT and CDR2 SNEGSKA come from the germline V gene (reference sequence). V lost 2 bases and J lost 3, with 7 bases in between. This CDR3 spans 12 amino acids. CDR3 in amino acids: CSARREKETQYF. CDR3 nucleotides: TGCAGTGCTAGAAGAGAGAAAGAGACCCAGTACTTC.

This clonotype appeared a few times. The chain employs TRBV14 and TRBJ2-1; 7 bases map to TRBD2. The CDR3 length is 15 residues. With V trimmed by 5 bases and J by 3 bases, 7 bases remained unmatched. In germline, CDR1 is SGHDN, CDR2 FVKESK. CDR3 amino acids: CASSTNPSGYNEQFF. In DNA form, the CDR3 reads TGTGCCAGCAGCACCAACCCTAGCGGCTACAATGAGCAGTTCTTC.

The CDR3 DNA follows: TGTGCCAGCGGACCAAGGGGGGCAGGTGAAAAACTGTTTTTT. This gives the protein CASGPRGAGEKLFF. The rearrangement joins TRBV28 to TRBJ1-4, with D maybe TRBD1 (6 bases). In germline, CDR1 is MDHEN, CDR2 SYDVKM. The CDR3 extends over 14 amino acids. V was shortened by 8 bases and J by 7 bases, with 17 bases between the two germline ends.

The rearrangement links TRBV4-3 to TRBJ2-5; 8 bases are shared with TRBD2. J gave up 4 bases and V 4 bases, and 5 bases lay outside the gene matches. Germline values: CDR1 LGHNA, CDR2 YSLEER. The CDR3 totals 14 residues. The CDR3, as DNA: TGCGCCAGCAGCCCGAGCGGGAGATCAGAGACCCAGTACTTC. This codes for CASSPSGRSETQYF.

This clonotype was counted between two and nine times. J is TRBJ2-7 and V is TRBV28; D unclear. Germline CDR1 MDHEN, CDR2 SYDVKM. V was clipped by 4 bases and J by 2 bases, with 12 bases between them. The CDR3 is made up of 14 amino acids. CDR3 residues: CASSSTRPPYEQYF. DNA for the CDR3: TGTGCCAGCAGTTCAACCCGGCCCCCCTACGAGCAGTACTTC.

This clonotype was seen only a few times. V is TRBV3-1 and J is TRBJ1-4, with TRBD1 identical over 9 bases. V gave up 7 bases and J gave up 8 bases; unmatched junction bases: 8. CDR3 length: 14 amino acids. Germline assignment: CDR1 LGHDT and CDR2 YNNKEL (reference sequence). In DNA, the CDR3 is TGTGCCAGCACCTTGACAGGGGGGAGAGAAAAACTGTTTTTT. It codes for CASTLTGGREKLFF.

V is TRBV28 and J is TRBJ2-3; D may correspond to TRBD1 or TRBD2 (5 bases each). The CDR3 consists of 15 residues. The germline V gene has CDR1 MDHEN and CDR2 SYDVKM. V dropped 8 bases and J dropped 5 bases, with 20 bases sitting between them. CDR3 sequence reads: CASWGNRGVGDTQYF. CDR3 DNA: TGTGCCAGCTGGGGGAATAGAGGTGTCGGAGATACGCAGTATTTT.

This clonotype came up a few times. This chain links TRBV29-1 with TRBJ2-1, with 11 bases that match TRBD2. The CDR3 contains 15 residues. Germline V lookup: CDR1 SQVTM, CDR2 ANQGSEA. The junction had 10 bases not matched to a gene; V was cut back by 7 bases and J by 5 bases. CDR3: CSASSGTSGDNEQFF. The CDR3 DNA reads as TGCAGCGCCTCCTCCGGGACTAGCGGCGACAATGAGCAGTTCTTC.

This clonotype showed up just a few times. The CDR3 DNA reads TGTGCCAGCAGTTTAGTCGGGGGAGGTGGAAACATTCAGTACTTC. It yields the protein CASSLVGGGGNIQYF. This chain links TRBV12-3 or TRBV12-4 with TRBJ2-4, with D possibly TRBD2 on 6 matching bases. Trimming removed 1 base from V and 6 bases from J, with 13 bases in between. CDR3 length: 15 amino acids.

This clonotype was counted a few times. This chain links TRBV5-5 with TRBJ2-5; the D call may be TRBD1 or TRBD2 (7 bases each). V dropped 1 base and J dropped 1 base, with 11 bases sitting between them. Germline assignment: CDR1 SGHKS and CDR2 YYEKEE (reference sequence). The CDR3 is 15 amino acids. For the CDR3, the DNA is TGTGCCAGCAGCTTGAGCGGGACAGCCCAAGAGACCCAGTACTTC. As protein: CASSLSGTAQETQYF.

The sample holds a few counts of this clonotype. The chain joins TRBV3-1 to TRBJ2-7, with D uncertain. The germline CDR1 and CDR2 sequences are LGHDT and YNNKEL (reference sequence). Trimming shortened V by 6 bases and J by 7 bases, and 13 bases separated the two germline ends. The length of the CDR3 is 12 residues. The CDR3 coding sequence is TGTGCCAGCAGAGGTCCGAACTGGGAGCAGTACTTC. Protein sequence: CASRGPNWEQYF.

This clonotype was counted a few times. The CDR3 loop is CASSQLLQGYSEAFF. CDR3 bases: TGTGCCAGCTCACAACTCCTTCAGGGGTACTCTGAAGCTTTCTTT. The chain employs TRBV18 and TRBJ1-1; D might be TRBD1 (6 bases). Between the trimmed V and J ends, which lost 4 bases and 6 bases, there was a span of 18 bases. This CDR3 region has 15 residues. Germline assignment: CDR1 KGHSH and CDR2 LQKENI. Looking up the rest from reference TRBV18 and TRBJ1-1 gives the full variable domain: NAGVMQNPRHLVRRRGQEARLRCSPMKGHSHVYWYRQLPEEGLKFMVYLQKENIIDESGMPKERFSAEFPKEGPSILRIQQVVRGDSAAYFCASSQLLQGYSEAFFGQGTRLTVV.

The rearrangement links TRBV5-1 to TRBJ2-7, with no clear D. The CDR3 sequence is 15 residues long. Trimming removed 2 bases from V and 2 bases from J, with 14 bases in between. Germline V gene sequence: CDR1 SGHRS, CDR2 YFSETQ. CDR3 in DNA: TGCGCCAGCAGCTTAGTCTCTGGGCCCCCCTACGAGCAGTACTTC. It encodes CASSLVSGPPYEQYF.